One and the same sample provided the 9 T cell receptor beta chains below, sequenced in a study of cytomegalovirus exposure and HLA in healthy donors. 60 Vbeta and 13 Jbeta primers were used in PCR. Profiling relied on immunoSEQ multiplex PCR, and the TCRdb table lists in-frame clones only, not all of them. Here the sample spans about 130,000 clones, approximately 80% being singletons. Sample: PBMCs. All receptors derive from a male donor in good health and CMV-seronegative.

This chain connects TRBV27 to TRBJ1-1; D is unclear. The CDR3 runs to 15 residues. The germline CDR1 and CDR2 sequences are MNHEY and SMNVEV (reference sequence). Trimming took off 1 base at V and 7 bases at J, with 16 bases between the two ends. The CDR3 region has the DNA TGTGCCAGCAGTTTATTGCGGGCCTCTGACGGTGAAGCTTTCTTT. Encoded protein: CASSLLRASDGEAFF.

The rearrangement links TRBV12-2 to TRBJ2-7; TRBD2 is the table's D call, not checked against the DNA. TRBV12-2 is annotated as a pseudogene. This CDR3 contains 11 residues. The CDR3 loop is CASRPAYEQYF. The CDR3 nucleotides read TGTGCAAGTCGCCCCGCCTACGAGCAGTACTTC.

This clone was seen just once. The V gene is TRBV19, the J gene TRBJ1-5, with D perhaps matching TRBD1 (5 bases). The length of the CDR3 is 16 residues. Looked up from germline, CDR1 is LNHDA and CDR2 is SQIVND (reference sequence). V was shortened by 1 base and J by 2 bases, with 12 bases between the two germline ends. The CDR3 DNA follows: TGTGCCAGTAGTATAGTTCAGGGTGGAGGCAATCAGCCCCAGCATTTT. Amino acids: CASSIVQGGGNQPQHF.

This clone showed up just a few times. The gene calls are TRBV7-9 and TRBJ2-3; D ambiguous. CDR1 SEHNR and CDR2 FQNEAQ come from the germline V gene (reference sequence). This CDR3 is built from 14 residues. The germline V and J ends were trimmed by 1 base and 0 bases, with 5 bases remaining between them. The CDR3 loop reads CASSLGRSTDTQYF. In DNA form, the CDR3 reads TGTGCCAGCAGCTTAGGCAGGAGCACAGATACGCAGTATTTT.

The chain joins TRBV5-4 to TRBJ1-1; 7 bases map to TRBD1. J gave up 7 bases and V 2 bases, and 5 bases lay outside the gene matches. Per germline, CDR1 SGHNT and CDR2 YYREEE (reference sequence). CDR3 length: 13 residues. The CDR3 DNA is TGTGCCAGCAGCTTAGACAGGGTAGATGAAGCTTTCTTT. Encoded protein: CASSLDRVDEAFF.

This clone was observed a few times. The V gene is TRBV7-8, the J gene TRBJ2-7; D gene ambiguous. This CDR3 region has 13 residues. CDR1 is SGHVS and CDR2 is FQNEAQ in the germline V gene. V lost 1 base, J lost 3 bases, and 7 bases lay in between. CDR3 DNA: TGTGCCAGCAGCTTAGGAGGCCGCTACGAGCAGTACTTC. Translation gives CASSLGGRYEQYF.

This rearrangement joins TRBV14 to TRBJ2-5; TRBD1 is a possible D gene (6 bases). V lost 2 bases and J lost 4, with 14 bases in between. The germline V gene has CDR1 SGHDN and CDR2 FVKESK. CDR3 length: 15 amino acids. This chain's CDR3 is CASSQLGQIPETQYF. DNA of the CDR3: TGTGCCAGCAGCCAACTTGGACAGATACCAGAGACCCAGTACTTC.

The CDR3 DNA follows: TGTGCCAGCAGCGTGCCAGGGGGTTCGGAGACCCAGTACTTC. It is translated as CASSVPGGSETQYF. The chain uses TRBV9 and TRBJ2-5, with TRBD1 matching over 7 bases. V trimming: 2 bases; J trimming: 5 bases; junction bases outside the gene matches: 6. The V gene's germline CDR1 is SGDLS and CDR2 YYNGEE. The CDR3 has 14 amino acids.

This clone is a singleton in its sample. The chain links TRBV30 to TRBJ2-3; 8 bases agree with TRBD1. CDR1 GTSNPN and CDR2 SVGIG come from the germline V gene (reference sequence). The junction had 0 bases not matched to a gene; V was cut back by 0 bases and J by 10 bases. The length of the CDR3 is 11 residues. The CDR3 DNA reads as TGTGCCTGGAGTGTACAGGGGGCGCAGTATTTT. Its protein product is CAWSVQGAQYF.